A single sample gave rise to the 21 T cell receptor beta chains below, sequenced in a study of regulatory T cells in long-lasting Graves disease. Time point: newly diagnosed GD, antithyroid drugs for less than 3 months. Making the TCR library involved RNA that had been extracted from PBMCs. Relying on iRepertoire HTBI primers and Arm-PCR of CDR3 regions, the team built TCR beta libraries. TCRdb re-called the multiplex PCR reads with MiXCR, one entry per CDR3 protein. The table includes more than 400,000 distinct CDR3 sequences, about a sixth detected once. The same sample was also used in a study of T cells in Graves' hyperthyroidism and ophthalmopathy.

The input for sequencing was peripheral blood mononuclear cells (PBMCs), taken at new diagnosis, from a patient treated with antithyroid drugs. Every receptor here comes from a man aged 40-49 years with Graves disease.

This clonotype was seen many times. This rearrangement joins TRBV11-2 to TRBJ2-7; TRBD1 is a possible D gene (6 bases). The V end was cut by 0 bases, the J end by 3 bases, with 12 bases between. Germline values: CDR1 SGHAT, CDR2 FQNNGV. The CDR3 has 15 residues. CDR3 residues: CASSLDPTGLYEQYF. The CDR3 DNA reads TGTGCCAGCAGCTTAGACCCGACAGGACTCTACGAGCAGTACTTC.

The rearrangement uses TRBV5-5 and TRBJ2-1, with 11 bases that match TRBD2. The germline V gene has CDR1 SGHKS and CDR2 YYEKEE (reference sequence). This CDR3 is built from 16 residues. The V and J ends lost 5 bases and 3 bases, in that order; junction bases with no gene match: 7. Written as DNA, the CDR3 is TGTGCCAGCAGTGATAGACTAGCGGGGCTCTACAATGAGCAGTTCTTC. It is translated as CASSDRLAGLYNEQFF.

This clonotype was detected a few times. This chain joins TRBV5-6 and TRBJ1-5, with D perhaps matching TRBD1 (6 bases). The CDR3 covers 15 residues. CDR1 and CDR2 from the germline V gene are SGHDT and YYEEEE. The ends were cut back, 0 bases at V and 5 bases at J, with 12 bases in the middle. The DNA for the CDR3 is TGTGCCAGCAGCTTGGCCGGAGGGGGGGATCAGCCCCAGCATTTT. Protein product: CASSLAGGGDQPQHF.

The gene calls are TRBV12-3 or TRBV12-4 and TRBJ1-2, with 7 bases that match TRBD1. The CDR3 consists of 15 residues. V lost 4 bases, J lost 4 bases, and 9 bases stayed unmatched. CDR3 amino acids: CASSSIQGKPYGYTF. CDR3 bases: TGTGCCAGCAGTTCTATACAGGGGAAGCCCTATGGCTACACCTTC.

This clonotype was counted a few times. J is TRBJ1-2 and V is TRBV6-1, with D possibly matching TRBD1 (5 bases). Trimming stripped 6 bases from V and 6 bases from J, with 20 bases between. The CDR3 is 15 residues long. Germline V CDR1 and CDR2: MNHNS, SASEGT. The CDR3 DNA sequence: TGTGCCAGCAGCCCGGTCGGTTCTCTGGGGGATGGCTACACCTTC. Its translation: CASSPVGSLGDGYTF.

This clonotype was detected ten times or more. This chain uses TRBV7-2 with TRBJ1-6; TRBD1 is a possible D gene (6 bases). The V gene lost 1 base and the J gene lost 9 bases, with 13 bases spanning the gap. Germline V lookup: CDR1 SGHTA, CDR2 FQGNSA. The CDR3 consists of 15 residues. DNA for the CDR3: TGTGCCAGCAGCTTAGGAACAGGGATGGGTTCACCCCTCCACTTT. Translation gives CASSLGTGMGSPLHF.

This clonotype was counted many times. The rearrangement links TRBV28 to TRBJ2-5; D perhaps matches TRBD1 (6 bases). Germline V gene sequence: CDR1 MDHEN, CDR2 SYDVKM. The CDR3 runs 15 residues. Trimming removed 7 bases at V and 5 bases at J, with 20 bases between. The CDR3 spells CASKPPQGMMETQYF. CDR3 sequence (DNA): TGTGCCAGCAAACCCCCCCAGGGGATGATGGAGACCCAGTACTTC. Drawing the rest from reference TRBV28 and TRBJ2-5, the complete variable domain is DVKVTQSSRYLVKRTGEKVFLECVQDMDHENMFWYRQDPGLGLRLIYFSYDVKMKEKGDIPEGYSVSREKKERFSLILESASTNQTSMYLCASKPPQGMMETQYFGPGTRLLVL.

A few counts support this clonotype. Germline and junction disagree at one end, which may indicate a read error. V gene TRBV5-1 combines with J gene TRBJ1-2, with D possibly matching TRBD1 (5 bases). This CDR3 spans 14 amino acids. The germline CDR1 and CDR2 sequences are SGHRS and YFSETQ. The CDR3 loop is CASSLSPREYGYTF. The CDR3 DNA follows: TGTGCCAGCAGCTTGTCCCCCAGGGAATATGGCTACACCTTC.

The V call is TRBV2, the J call TRBJ2-2, with D uncertain. The V gene's germline CDR1 is SNHLY and CDR2 FYNNEI. The CDR3 runs to 14 residues. V was clipped by 6 bases and J by 0 bases, with 8 bases between them. CDR3 region: CASRGSANTGELFF. The CDR3 bases are TGTGCCAGCAGGGGTTCCGCGAACACCGGGGAGCTGTTTTTT. The whole variable domain, remainder taken from reference TRBV2 and TRBJ2-2, is EPEVTQTPSHQVTQMGQEVILRCVPISNHLYFYWYRQILGQKVEFLVSFYNNEISEKSEIFDDQFSVERPDGSNFTLKIRSTKLEDSAMYFCASRGSANTGELFFGEGSRLTVL.

This clonotype showed up just a few times. This chain uses TRBV2 with TRBJ1-1; 7 bases match TRBD1. The germline V gene has CDR1 SNHLY and CDR2 FYNNEI. The CDR3 consists of 12 residues. Trimming removed 4 bases from V and 10 bases from J; junction bases left unmatched: 6. Here the CDR3 DNA reads TGTGCCAGCAGTGGGACAGGCAACAGAGCTTTCTTT. Protein product: CASSGTGNRAFF. The whole variable domain, filled in from reference TRBV2 and TRBJ1-1, reads EPEVTQTPSHQVTQMGQEVILRCVPISNHLYFYWYRQILGQKVEFLVSFYNNEISEKSEIFDDQFSVERPDGSNFTLKIRSTKLEDSAMYFCASSGTGNRAFFGQGTRLTVV.

On this clonotype itself: Since the CDR3 does not end with the conserved phenylalanine or tryptophan, this likely comes from a read error. J is TRBJ2-3 and V is TRBV11-2; unclear D gene. Trimming stripped 3 bases from V and 6 bases from J, with 4 bases between. Germline CDR1 and CDR2: SGHAT and FQNNGV. CDR3 size: 11 residues. The CDR3 DNA follows: TGTGCCAGCAGCTTGGAGGATACGCAGTATCTT. It specifies CASSLEDTQYL.

This clonotype was observed at least ten times. V and J are TRBV7-2 and TRBJ2-4, with D possibly TRBD1 on 6 matching bases. Germline assignment: CDR1 SGHTA and CDR2 FQGNSA. V dropped 1 base and J dropped 0 bases, with 10 bases sitting between them. The CDR3 extends over 16 amino acids. The CDR3 DNA is TGTGCCAGCAGCTTAGATGACAGGCTAGCCAAAAACATTCAGTACTTC. Translated, it gives CASSLDDRLAKNIQYF.

This clonotype has a count of ten or more. The CDR3 here is CASRLPTGELFF. The CDR3 region has the DNA TGTGCCAGCAGACTTCCGACCGGGGAGCTGTTTTTT. The V call is TRBV7-9, the J call TRBJ2-2; D is unclear. The CDR3 is made up of 12 amino acids. Germline assignment: CDR1 SEHNR and CDR2 FQNEAQ (reference sequence). Trimming left V 6 bases short and J 5 bases short, with 7 bases between.

The chain carries TRBV6-9 and TRBJ2-2; 8 bases agree with TRBD1. CDR1 and CDR2 from the germline V gene are MNHGY and SVAAGI. V dropped 3 bases and J dropped 0; count of bases not matched to a gene: 6. There are 17 residues in the CDR3. Here the CDR3 reads CASSYRGLKANTGELFF. CDR3 nucleotides: TGTGCCAGCAGTTACAGGGGGCTAAAAGCGAACACCGGGGAGCTGTTTTTT.

The CDR3 region is CASSRGTGPNYGYTF. The CDR3 nucleotides read TGTGCCAGCAGCCGCGGGACAGGGCCGAACTATGGCTACACCTTC. The V and J genes are TRBV6-1 and TRBJ1-2, with 9 positions matching TRBD1. This CDR3 has 15 amino acids. Germline V gene lookup returns CDR1 MNHNS and CDR2 SASEGT. J lost 2 bases, V lost 6 bases, and 7 bases had no gene match.

This clonotype was found many times. The genes are TRBV5-1 and TRBJ2-7; 9 positions match TRBD1. This CDR3 is 15 amino acids long. V trimming: 0 bases; J trimming: 6 bases; junction bases outside the gene matches: 7. Germline V gene sequence: CDR1 SGHRS, CDR2 YFSETQ. Written as DNA, the CDR3 is TGCGCCAGCAGCTTGGACAGGGGGCCCGTTCCCGAGCAGTACTTC. As protein: CASSLDRGPVPEQYF.

The rearrangement joins TRBV6-1 to TRBJ2-1; 16 nucleotides align to TRBD2. Trimming cost V 7 bases and J 3 bases; bases outside gene matches: 15. CDR3 size: 20 residues. The germline CDR1 and CDR2 sequences are MNHNS and SASEGT. DNA for the CDR3: TGTGCCAGCACTCCAGGGACTAGCGGGAGGGCAGAGCGGTACTACAATGAGCAGTTCTTC. Protein product: CASTPGTSGRAERYYNEQFF.

This clonotype has ten or more counts. The V and J genes are TRBV7-9 and TRBJ2-1, with D perhaps matching TRBD1 (6 bases). There are 14 residues in the CDR3. V was shortened by 5 bases and J by 5 bases, with 13 bases between the two germline ends. The V gene's germline CDR1 is SEHNR and CDR2 FQNEAQ (reference sequence). The CDR3 nucleotides read TGTGCCAGCAGCCCCGGGACACACGACAATGAGCAGTTCTTC. Its protein is CASSPGTHDNEQFF. Full variable domain (rest looked up from reference TRBV7-9 and TRBJ2-1): DTGVSQNPRHKITKRGQNVTFRCDPISEHNRLYWYRQTLGQGPEFLTYFQNEAQLEKSRLLSDRFSAERPKGSFSTLEIQRTEQGDSAMYLCASSPGTHDNEQFFGPGTRLTVL.

This clonotype was recorded many times. The chain combines TRBV6-5 with TRBJ2-1; 9 bases align to TRBD2. Germline CDR1 is MNHEY and CDR2 is SVGAGI. The ends lost 2 bases at V and 10 bases at J; junction bases unmatched: 3. This CDR3 is 13 amino acids long. The CDR3 DNA reads as TGTGCCAGCAGTTACGCGCTAGCGGGGGAGCAGTTCTTC. Its protein is CASSYALAGEQFF.

The table lists this clonotype with many counts. The gene calls are TRBV11-2 and TRBJ2-3; TRBD2 matches at 9 bases. V shed 5 bases, J shed 6 bases, and the junction held 12 bases outside the gene matches. The CDR3 loop spans 16 amino acids. Germline V gives CDR1 SGHAT, CDR2 FQNNGV. The CDR3 nucleotides read TGTGCCAGCAGCCTCACAGCGGGAGGCCCGAGTGATACGCAGTATTTT. Translating gives CASSLTAGGPSDTQYF.

This clonotype was seen ten or more times. The genes are TRBV18 and TRBJ1-5; a weak D match, TRBD1 (6 bases). With 4 bases removed from V and 6 bases from J, the gap between germline ends came to 7 bases. The CDR3 length is 12 residues. Germline CDR1 reads KGHSH; CDR2 reads LQKENI. CDR3 in amino acids: CASSRGGQPQHF. DNA of the CDR3: TGTGCCAGCTCACGAGGGGGTCAGCCCCAGCATTTT.